This T cell receptor beta chain was captured by sequencing in a study of blood T cell repertoires in COVID-19. Produced via immunoSEQ multiplex PCR; TCRdb's table is partial and in-frame only. The sample lists some 490,000 clones; roughly nine tenths were seen once. In germline, CDR1 is SNHLY, CDR2 FYNNEI. V lost 3 bases and J lost 2, with 7 bases in between. There are 13 residues in the CDR3. This TCR derives from a woman aged 55 to 70 who had recovered from COVID-19. The rearrangement links TRBV2 to TRBJ1-1; D remains unclear. Sequencing was done on a sample of PBMCs or T cells enriched from blood (not recorded which). The CDR3 reads CASSDQVNTEAFF. The CDR3 region has the DNA TGTGCCAGCAGTGATCAGGTTAACACTGAAGCTTTCTTT.